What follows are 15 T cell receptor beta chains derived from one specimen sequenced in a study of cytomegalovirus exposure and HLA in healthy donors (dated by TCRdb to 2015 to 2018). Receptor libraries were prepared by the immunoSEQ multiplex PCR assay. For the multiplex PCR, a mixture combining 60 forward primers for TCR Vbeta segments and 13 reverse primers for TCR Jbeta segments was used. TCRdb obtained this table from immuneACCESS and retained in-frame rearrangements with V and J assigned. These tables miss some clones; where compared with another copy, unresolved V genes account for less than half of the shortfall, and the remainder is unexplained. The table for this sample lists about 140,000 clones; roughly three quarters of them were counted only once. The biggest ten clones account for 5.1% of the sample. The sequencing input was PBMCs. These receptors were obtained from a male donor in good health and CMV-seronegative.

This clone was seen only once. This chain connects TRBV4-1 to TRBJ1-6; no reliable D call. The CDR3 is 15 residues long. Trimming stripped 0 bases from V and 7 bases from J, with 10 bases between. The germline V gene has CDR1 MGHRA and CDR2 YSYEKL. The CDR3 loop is CASSQDNAENSPLHF. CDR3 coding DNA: TGCGCCAGCAGCCAAGATAACGCTGAGAATTCACCCCTCCACTTT.

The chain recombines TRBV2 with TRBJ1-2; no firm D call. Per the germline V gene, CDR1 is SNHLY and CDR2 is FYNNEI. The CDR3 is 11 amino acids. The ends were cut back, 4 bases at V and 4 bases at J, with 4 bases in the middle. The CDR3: CASSVAYGYTF. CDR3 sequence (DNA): TGTGCCAGCAGTGTGGCCTATGGCTACACCTTC. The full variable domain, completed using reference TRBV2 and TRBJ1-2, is EPEVTQTPSHQVTQMGQEVILRCVPISNHLYFYWYRQILGQKVEFLVSFYNNEISEKSEIFDDQFSVERPDGSNFTLKIRSTKLEDSAMYFCASSVAYGYTFGSGTRLTVV.

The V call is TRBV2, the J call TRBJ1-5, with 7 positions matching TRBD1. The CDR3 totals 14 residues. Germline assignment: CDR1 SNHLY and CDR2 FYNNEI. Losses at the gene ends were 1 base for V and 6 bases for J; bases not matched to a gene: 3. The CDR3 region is CASSEGQGAQPQHF. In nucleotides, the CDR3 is TGTGCCAGCAGTGAAGGACAGGGTGCTCAGCCCCAGCATTTT. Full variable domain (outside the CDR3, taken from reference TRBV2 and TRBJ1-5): EPEVTQTPSHQVTQMGQEVILRCVPISNHLYFYWYRQILGQKVEFLVSFYNNEISEKSEIFDDQFSVERPDGSNFTLKIRSTKLEDSAMYFCASSEGQGAQPQHFGDGTRLSIL.

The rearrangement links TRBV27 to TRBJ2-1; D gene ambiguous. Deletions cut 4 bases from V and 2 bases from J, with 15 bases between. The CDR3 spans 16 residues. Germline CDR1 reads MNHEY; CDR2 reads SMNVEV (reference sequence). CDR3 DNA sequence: TGTGCCAGCAGTTCCGGGTCTACGGGTACCTACAATGAGCAGTTCTTC. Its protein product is CASSSGSTGTYNEQFF.

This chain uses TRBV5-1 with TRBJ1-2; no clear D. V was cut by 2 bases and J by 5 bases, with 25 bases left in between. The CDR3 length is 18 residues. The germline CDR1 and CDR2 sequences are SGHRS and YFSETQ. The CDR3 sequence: CASSLGWTTKSGIYGYTF. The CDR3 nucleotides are TGCGCCAGCAGCTTAGGTTGGACCACCAAATCCGGGATTTATGGCTACACCTTC.

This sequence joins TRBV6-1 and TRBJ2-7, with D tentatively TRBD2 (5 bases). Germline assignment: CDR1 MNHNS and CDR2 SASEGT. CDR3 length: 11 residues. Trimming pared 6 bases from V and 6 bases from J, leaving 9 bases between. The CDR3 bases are TGTGCCAGCAGCCCGACTACCGAGCAGTACTTC. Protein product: CASSPTTEQYF.

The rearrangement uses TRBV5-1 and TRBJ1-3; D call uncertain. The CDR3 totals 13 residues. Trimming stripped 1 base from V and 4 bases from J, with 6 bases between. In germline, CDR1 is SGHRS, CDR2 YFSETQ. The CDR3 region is CASSLNQGNTIYF. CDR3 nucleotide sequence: TGCGCCAGCAGCTTGAACCAGGGAAACACCATATATTTT.

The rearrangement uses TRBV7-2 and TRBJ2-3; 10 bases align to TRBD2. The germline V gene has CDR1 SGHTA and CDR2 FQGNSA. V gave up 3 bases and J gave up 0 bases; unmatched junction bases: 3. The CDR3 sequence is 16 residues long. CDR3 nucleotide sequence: TGTGCCAGCAGCTTTAAGCGGGGGGGTAGCACAGATACGCAGTATTTT. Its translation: CASSFKRGGSTDTQYF.

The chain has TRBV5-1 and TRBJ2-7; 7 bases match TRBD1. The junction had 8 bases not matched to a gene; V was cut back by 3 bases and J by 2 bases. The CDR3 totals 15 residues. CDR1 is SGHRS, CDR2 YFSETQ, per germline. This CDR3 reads CASSWGTDSTYEQYF. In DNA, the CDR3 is TGCGCCAGCAGCTGGGGGACAGATTCGACCTACGAGCAGTACTTC. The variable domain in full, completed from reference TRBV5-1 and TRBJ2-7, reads KAGVTQTPRYLIKTRGQQVTLSCSPISGHRSVSWYQQTPGQGLQFLFEYFSETQRNKGNFPGRFSGRQFSNSRSEMNVSTLELGDSALYLCASSWGTDSTYEQYFGPGTRLTVT.

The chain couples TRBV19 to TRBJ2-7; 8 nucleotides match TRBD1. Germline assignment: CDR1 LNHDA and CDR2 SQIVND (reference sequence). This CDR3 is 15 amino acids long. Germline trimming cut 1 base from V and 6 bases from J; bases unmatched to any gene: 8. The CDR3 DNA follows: TGTGCCAGTAGTATAGCTGGACAGGGCTTTCCCGAGCAGTACTTC. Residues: CASSIAGQGFPEQYF.

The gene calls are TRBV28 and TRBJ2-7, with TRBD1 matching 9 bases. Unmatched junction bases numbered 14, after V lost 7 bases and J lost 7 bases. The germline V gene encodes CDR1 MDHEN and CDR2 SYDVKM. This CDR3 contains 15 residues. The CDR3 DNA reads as TGTGCCAGCAACCCTCGGGGACAGGGTCTACGAGAGCAGTACTTC. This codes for CASNPRGQGLREQYF.

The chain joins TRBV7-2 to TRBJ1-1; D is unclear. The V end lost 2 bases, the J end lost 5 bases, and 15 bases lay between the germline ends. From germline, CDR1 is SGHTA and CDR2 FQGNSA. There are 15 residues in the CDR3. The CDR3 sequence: CASSLILPVRTEAFF. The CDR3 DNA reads TGTGCCAGCAGCTTAATACTCCCAGTCAGGACTGAAGCTTTCTTT.

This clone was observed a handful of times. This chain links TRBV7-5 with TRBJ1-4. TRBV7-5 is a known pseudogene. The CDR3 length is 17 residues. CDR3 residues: CVRSLARGGGLNEKLFF. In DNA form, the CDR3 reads TGTGTCAGAAGCCTCGCCAGGGGAGGGGGGTTGAATGAAAAACTGTTTTTT.

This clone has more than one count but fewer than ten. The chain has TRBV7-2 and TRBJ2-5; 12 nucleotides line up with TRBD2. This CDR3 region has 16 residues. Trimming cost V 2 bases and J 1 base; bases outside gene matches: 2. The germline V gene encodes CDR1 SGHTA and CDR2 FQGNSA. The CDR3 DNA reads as TGTGCCAGCAGCTTATGGACTAGCGGGGTCCAAGAGACCCAGTACTTC. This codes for CASSLWTSGVQETQYF.

CDR3 residues: CASSARDRANTEAFF. The CDR3 DNA is TGTGCCAGCAGCGCCCGGGACAGGGCGAACACTGAAGCTTTCTTT. The chain couples TRBV21-1 to TRBJ1-1; TRBD1, as called in the table, went unchecked against the DNA. TRBV21-1 is flagged as a pseudogene. The CDR3 has 15 amino acids.